This passage covers 30 T cell receptor beta chains from one sample sequenced in a study of blood T cell repertoires in COVID-19. Assay used: immunoSEQ multiplex PCR; TCRdb lists only in-frame clones, some missing. This sample has about 470,000 clones, with roughly 87% found just once. Source material: PBMCs or T cells enriched from blood (not recorded which). The source is a woman aged 18 to 35 who had recovered from COVID-19.

The chain has TRBV9 and TRBJ1-1; D uncertain. From germline, CDR1 is SGDLS and CDR2 YYNGEE. There are 15 residues in the CDR3. V lost 0 bases to trimming and J lost 1 base, with 10 bases between them. CDR3 residues: CASSVEQVRNTEAFF. CDR3 bases: TGTGCCAGCAGCGTAGAGCAGGTACGGAACACTGAAGCTTTCTTT.

The chain carries TRBV6-6 and TRBJ2-7; D is possibly TRBD1 (5 bases). With 4 bases removed from V and 2 bases from J, the gap between germline ends came to 9 bases. CDR3 length equals 13 residues. CDR1 and CDR2 (germline): MNHNY, SVGAGI (reference sequence). Here the CDR3 reads CASSSRVAYEQYF. CDR3 nucleotide sequence: TGTGCCAGCAGTTCCAGGGTGGCCTACGAGCAGTACTTC.

This clone occurred a few times. CDR3 nucleotides: TGTGCCAGCAAGAGGGAAACTAACTATGGCTACACCTTC. It is translated as CASKRETNYGYTF. The chain recombines TRBV2 with TRBJ1-2; no reliable D call. V was trimmed by 7 bases and J by 0 bases, leaving 9 bases between them. The CDR3 totals 13 residues. Looked up from germline, CDR1 is SNHLY and CDR2 is FYNNEI.

V usage is TRBV7-8 and J usage is TRBJ1-2; D gene uncertain. V was trimmed by 4 bases and J by 0 bases, leaving 3 bases between them. Germline-derived CDR1 and CDR2 are SGHVS and FQNEAQ. The CDR3 runs to 12 residues. CDR3 nucleotide sequence: TGTGCCAGCAGCTCTTCTAACTATGGCTACACCTTC. This sequence encodes CASSSSNYGYTF. Using reference TRBV7-8 and TRBJ1-2 for the parts outside the CDR3, the full variable domain is GAGVSQSPRYKVAKRGQDVALRCDPISGHVSLFWYQQALGQGPEFLTYFQNEAQLDKSGLPSDRFFAERPEGSVSTLKIQRTQQEDSAVYLCASSSSNYGYTFGSGTRLTVV.

V is TRBV4-1 and J is TRBJ1-5; 7 bases are shared with TRBD1. The CDR3 consists of 13 residues. J was trimmed by 5 bases and V by 5 bases; bases with no gene match: 3. The germline CDR1 and CDR2 sequences are MGHRA and YSYEKL. DNA for the CDR3: TGCGCCAGCAGCTACGACAGGGATCAGCCCCAGCATTTT. It translates to CASSYDRDQPQHF.

The chain is built from TRBV3-1 (or the pseudogene TRBV3-2) and TRBJ1-6; 9 bases are shared with TRBD1. The CDR3 has 16 amino acids. V shed 4 bases and J 7 bases; nucleotides not matched to a gene: 8. Germline V CDR1 and CDR2: LGHDT, YNNKEL (reference sequence). The CDR3 coding sequence is TGTGCCAGCAGCCTCTCCCGGGACAGGGCCAATTCACCCCTCCACTTT. Protein product: CASSLSRDRANSPLHF.

V gene TRBV11-2 combines with J gene TRBJ1-4; no firm D call. CDR3 size: 14 residues. V lost 1 base to trimming and J lost 3 bases, with 6 bases between them. Looked up from germline, CDR1 is SGHAT and CDR2 is FQNNGV. CDR3 sequence: CASSLGPSNEKLFF. The CDR3, as DNA: TGTGCCAGCAGCTTAGGGCCCTCTAATGAAAAACTGTTTTTT.

In its sample, this clone was seen once. The rearrangement joins TRBV5-1 to TRBJ2-5; TRBD2 agrees at 13 bases. The CDR3 spans 19 residues. Unmatched junction bases numbered 12, after V lost 2 bases and J lost 2 bases. CDR1 and CDR2 (germline): SGHRS, YFSETQ. The CDR3 loop reads CASSLPTSGGSTQQETQYF. The CDR3, as DNA: TGCGCCAGCAGCTTACCGACTAGCGGGGGGTCAACCCAACAAGAGACCCAGTACTTC.

The chain joins TRBV6-5 to TRBJ2-7, with a weak D call TRBD1 (6 bases). Germline V gene lookup returns CDR1 MNHEY and CDR2 SVGAGI. Trimming took off 6 bases at V and 5 bases at J, with 8 bases between the two ends. CDR3 length: 11 residues. The CDR3 spells CASRQGHEQYF. The CDR3 DNA follows: TGTGCCAGCAGGCAGGGGCACGAGCAGTACTTC.

The V gene is TRBV11-1, the J gene TRBJ1-1, with D unclear. The CDR3 runs to 13 residues. Looked up from germline, CDR1 is SGHAT and CDR2 is FQDESV (reference sequence). V gave up 7 bases and J gave up 1 base, with 10 bases separating them. CDR3 in DNA: TGTGCCAGCACCAGCAGCGAGAACACTGAAGCTTTCTTT. Protein: CASTSSENTEAFF.

The rearrangement uses TRBV7-2 and TRBJ2-1; TRBD1 matches 11 bases. The V gene's germline CDR1 is SGHTA and CDR2 FQGNSA. Trimming cost V 3 bases and J 9 bases; bases outside gene matches: 10. The CDR3 is 16 residues long. CDR3 nucleotide sequence: TGTGCCAGCAGCTTGAGTGGGACAGGGGGGTGGGCTGAGCAGTTCTTC. This codes for CASSLSGTGGWAEQFF.

This clone has just one count. V usage is TRBV2 and J usage is TRBJ2-2; possible D gene TRBD2, 5 bases. Germline assignment: CDR1 SNHLY and CDR2 FYNNEI. The CDR3 contains 13 residues. The ends were cut back, 5 bases at V and 5 bases at J, with 9 bases in the middle. The CDR3 is CASSKRETGELFF. As DNA, the CDR3 is TGTGCCAGCAGTAAAAGGGAGACCGGGGAGCTGTTTTTT.

J is TRBJ2-5 and V is TRBV7-6; a weak D match, TRBD2 (5 bases). This CDR3 spans 13 amino acids. Trimming left V 5 bases short and J 1 base short, with 8 bases between. The germline CDR1 and CDR2 sequences are SGHVS and FNYEAQ. CDR3: CASSETIQETQYF. The CDR3 DNA sequence: TGTGCCAGCAGCGAGACTATCCAAGAGACCCAGTACTTC.

This chain connects TRBV11-2 to TRBJ2-1, with 12 bases matching TRBD2. The CDR3 runs to 15 residues. With 4 bases clipped from V and 10 bases from J, the junction kept 8 bases outside the gene matches. Germline V gives CDR1 SGHAT, CDR2 FQNNGV. The CDR3, as DNA: TGTGCCAGCAGCTCGGAAGGACTAGCGGGGAACGAGCAGTTCTTC. It yields the protein CASSSEGLAGNEQFF.

The gene calls are TRBV19 and TRBJ1-2, with TRBD1 matching 8 bases. The ends lost 2 bases at V and 3 bases at J; junction bases unmatched: 14. The CDR3 loop spans 18 amino acids. Germline V lookup: CDR1 LNHDA, CDR2 SQIVND (reference sequence). CDR3 DNA: TGTGCCAGTAGTATACCCTCAGGGGGCAGGCGCCGTGACTATGGCTACACCTTC. Protein sequence: CASSIPSGGRRRDYGYTF.

This sequence joins TRBV5-6 and TRBJ2-3; D possibly corresponds to TRBD1 (5 bases). V lost 0 bases and J lost 0, with 5 bases in between. CDR3 length: 14 amino acids. Germline V gene lookup returns CDR1 SGHDT and CDR2 YYEEEE. CDR3 sequence: CASSLDRSTDTQYF. DNA of the CDR3: TGTGCCAGCAGCTTGGACAGGAGCACAGATACGCAGTATTTT. Based on the CDR3 plus reference TRBV5-6 and TRBJ2-3, the full variable domain is DAGVTQSPTHLIKTRGQQVTLRCSPKSGHDTVSWYQQALGQGPQFIFQYYEEEERQRGNFPDRFSGHQFPNYSSELNVNALLLGDSALYLCASSLDRSTDTQYFGPGTRLTVL.

The chain uses TRBV2 and TRBJ2-7, with TRBD1 matching 8 bases. Per germline, CDR1 SNHLY and CDR2 FYNNEI. J was trimmed by 2 bases and V by 6 bases; bases with no gene match: 12. The CDR3 runs 16 residues. The CDR3 loop is CASRPDRVVSTYEQYF. The CDR3 DNA follows: TGTGCCAGCAGGCCGGACAGGGTGGTGTCAACCTACGAGCAGTACTTC.

The chain couples TRBV28 to TRBJ1-1; D ambiguous. Trimming shortened V by 1 base and J by 1 base, and 4 bases separated the two germline ends. This CDR3 is built from 13 residues. In germline, CDR1 is MDHEN, CDR2 SYDVKM. CDR3 region: CASSLSRNTEAFF. DNA of the CDR3: TGTGCCAGCAGTTTATCGCGGAACACTGAAGCTTTCTTT.

With respect to this clone: This CDR3 is also generated by other DNA sequences in the sample. The V and J genes are TRBV5-1 and TRBJ2-1, with TRBD2 matching over 15 bases. The V gene end was trimmed by 4 bases and the J gene end by 1 base; junction bases not matched to a gene: 3. CDR1 is SGHRS and CDR2 is YFSETQ in the germline V gene. The CDR3 is 17 amino acids. CDR3 nucleotides: TGCGCCAGCAGCCCTGGGACTAGCGGGGGGTCCTACAATGAGCAGTTCTTC. It encodes CASSPGTSGGSYNEQFF.

The chain combines TRBV6-5 with TRBJ1-6, with TRBD1 matching over 7 bases. Unmatched junction bases numbered 5, after V lost 6 bases and J lost 9 bases. Germline-derived CDR1 and CDR2 are MNHEY and SVGAGI. The CDR3 is made up of 13 amino acids. The CDR3: CASSDRDISPLHF. The CDR3, as DNA: TGTGCCAGCAGCGACAGGGATATTTCACCCCTCCACTTT.

The V gene is TRBV6-1, the J gene TRBJ1-5; 7 positions agree with TRBD1. J lost 4 bases, V lost 4 bases, and 13 bases had no gene match. CDR1 is MNHNS, CDR2 SASEGT, per germline. The CDR3 runs to 17 residues. CDR3 in amino acids: CASSGGAGQPSNQPQHF. CDR3 nucleotides: TGTGCCAGCAGTGGGGGGGCGGGACAGCCCTCTAATCAGCCCCAGCATTTT.

The J gene is TRBJ1-3, the V gene TRBV6-5; D is perhaps TRBD1 (5 bases). The CDR3 extends over 15 amino acids. Germline V gives CDR1 MNHEY, CDR2 SVGAGI. V was pared by 5 bases and J by 8 bases, with 19 bases between. The DNA of the CDR3 is TGTGCCAGCAGTCCACTCCTAAGTCCGGGGGACACCATATATTTT. This gives the protein CASSPLLSPGDTIYF.

The chain employs TRBV9 and TRBJ1-6, with 7 bases lining up with TRBD1. Germline V gene lookup returns CDR1 SGDLS and CDR2 YYNGEE. The CDR3 runs to 18 residues. The V segment lost 1 base and the J segment 7 bases; nucleotides outside the gene matches: 14. The CDR3 DNA is TGTGCCAGCAGCGTAAGTCCACAGGGGAGATATCTAAATTCACCCCTCCACTTT. As protein: CASSVSPQGRYLNSPLHF.

The chain couples TRBV9 to TRBJ2-3, with a possible D match to TRBD1 (5 bases). Per the germline V gene, CDR1 is SGDLS and CDR2 is YYNGEE. The CDR3 is 15 residues long. Trimming stripped 4 bases from V and 3 bases from J, with 15 bases between. The CDR3 DNA follows: TGTGCCAGCAGCCCCCGGCAGGGTGGGACAGATACGCAGTATTTT. Its translation is CASSPRQGGTDTQYF.

DNA for the CDR3: TGCAGCGTTGAAGGTGGCGGGACGAAGGGAGGAACCGGGGAGCTGTTTTTT. Translation: CSVEGGGTKGGTGELFF. The rearrangement links TRBV29-1 to TRBJ2-2, with D tentatively TRBD2 (6 bases). The germline V gene has CDR1 SQVTM and CDR2 ANQGSEA. Deletions cut 1 base from V and 5 bases from J, with 20 bases between. The CDR3 totals 17 residues.

The chain combines TRBV12-5 with TRBJ1-6, with 9 bases that match TRBD1. Germline values: CDR1 LGHNT, CDR2 FRNRAP. The CDR3 has 14 amino acids. Trimming took 7 bases from V and 8 from J; bases not matched to a gene: 6. The CDR3 loop is CASAMTGGHSPLHF. The CDR3 DNA sequence: TGTGCTAGTGCTATGACAGGGGGACATTCACCCCTCCACTTT.

The V and J genes are TRBV7-9 and TRBJ1-4, with 7 bases identical to TRBD1. V lost 3 bases and J lost 3; bases outside the gene matches: 1. Germline CDR1 is SEHNR and CDR2 is FQNEAQ (reference sequence). This CDR3 comprises 14 residues. The CDR3 region has the DNA TGTGCCAGCAGCTTGGGACAGTCTAATGAAAAACTGTTTTTT. This codes for CASSLGQSNEKLFF.

The V call is TRBV2, the J call TRBJ2-1, with D perhaps TRBD2 (7 bases). Germline V gives CDR1 SNHLY, CDR2 FYNNEI. This CDR3 region has 15 residues. With 1 base removed from V and 7 bases from J, the gap between germline ends came to 14 bases. CDR3 loop: CASSEERGGTNEQFF. For the CDR3, the DNA is TGTGCCAGCAGTGAAGAGCGGGGTGGGACAAATGAGCAGTTCTTC. The variable domain in full, with the rest retrieved from reference TRBV2 and TRBJ2-1, is EPEVTQTPSHQVTQMGQEVILRCVPISNHLYFYWYRQILGQKVEFLVSFYNNEISEKSEIFDDQFSVERPDGSNFTLKIRSTKLEDSAMYFCASSEERGGTNEQFFGPGTRLTVL.

The chain links TRBV5-8 to TRBJ1-2, with 10 bases aligning to TRBD1. Germline values: CDR1 SGHTS, CDR2 YDEGEE. This CDR3 region has 15 residues. V lost 1 base and J lost 6; bases outside the gene matches: 6. Here the CDR3 reads CASSLPGQGNDGYTF. The CDR3, as DNA: TGTGCCAGCAGCTTGCCGGGACAGGGGAACGATGGCTACACCTTC.

The CDR3 region is CATSRDDPAGSGNTIYF. The CDR3 DNA is TGTGCCACCAGCAGAGACGACCCGGCGGGCTCTGGAAACACCATATATTTT. The rearrangement uses TRBV15 and TRBJ1-3; D call uncertain. The germline gives CDR1 LNHNV, CDR2 YYDKDF (reference sequence). The V and J ends lost 0 bases and 0 bases respectively, with 12 bases between them. The CDR3 loop spans 17 amino acids.